Each of the 25 T cell receptor beta chains below was sequenced from the same sample in a study of shared clonotypes between healthy human individuals. Only in-frame clones appear in the TCRdb table, and some are missing; sequencing was by immunoSEQ multiplex PCR. Of 1.5 million to 1.9 million clones in the sample, 95% to 99% were seen once. Material: naive CD4+ T cells sorted from blood. This sample's subset: CD45RA+ positively selected. Receptor source: a man in his thirties or forties in good health.

As regards this clone: Other nucleotide sequences from this sample produce the same CDR3. V is TRBV7-9 and J is TRBJ1-1; D remains ambiguous. Germline V CDR1 and CDR2: SEHNR, FQNEAQ (reference sequence). V lost 0 bases, J lost 0 bases, and 8 bases lay in between. CDR3 size: 15 residues. CDR3 DNA sequence: TGTGCCAGCAGCTTAGCAAAGCCGCTGAACACTGAAGCTTTCTTT. It encodes CASSLAKPLNTEAFF.

The rearrangement joins TRBV7-9 to TRBJ1-1; TRBD1 matches 8 bases. This CDR3 is 15 amino acids long. CDR1 is SEHNR, CDR2 FQNEAQ, per germline (reference sequence). V lost 5 bases to trimming and J lost 4 bases; unmatched junction nucleotides: 9. The CDR3 DNA reads as TGTGCCAGCAGCCCTCAGGGGGCAGTTTTCACTGAAGCTTTCTTT. Translating gives CASSPQGAVFTEAFF.

The genes are TRBV18 and TRBJ2-7; 9 bases line up with TRBD2. Losses at the gene ends were 2 bases for V and 3 bases for J; bases not matched to a gene: 5. The CDR3 spans 15 residues. In germline, CDR1 is KGHSH, CDR2 LQKENI. The CDR3 DNA is TGTGCCAGCTCACCAGTTAGCGGGGGAGGCTACGAGCAGTACTTC. Amino acids: CASSPVSGGGYEQYF.

Comment on this clone: Additional DNA sequences in this sample encode the identical CDR3. The rearrangement uses TRBV29-1 and TRBJ2-7; 7 nucleotides match TRBD1. CDR3 size: 12 residues. Germline CDR1 is SQVTM and CDR2 is ANQGSEA. J lost 2 bases, V lost 6 bases, and 4 bases had no gene match. CDR3 residues: CSVRDSPYEQYF. The CDR3 nucleotides are TGCAGCGTCCGGGACAGTCCCTACGAGCAGTACTTC.

This chain joins TRBV5-1 and TRBJ2-2; D ambiguous. Germline CDR1 SGHRS, CDR2 YFSETQ. This CDR3 region has 14 residues. V gave up 2 bases and J gave up 2 bases, with 7 bases separating them. The CDR3 spells CASSLKRNTGELFF. DNA for the CDR3: TGCGCCAGCAGCTTAAAAAGAAACACCGGGGAGCTGTTTTTT. The variable domain in full, completed from reference TRBV5-1 and TRBJ2-2, reads KAGVTQTPRYLIKTRGQQVTLSCSPISGHRSVSWYQQTPGQGLQFLFEYFSETQRNKGNFPGRFSGRQFSNSRSEMNVSTLELGDSALYLCASSLKRNTGELFFGEGSRLTVL.

About this clone itself: At one end, the junction sequence differs from germline, possibly due to a read error. The chain is built from TRBV7-7 and TRBJ2-1; the D gene is possibly TRBD2 (6 bases). Germline loops: CDR1 SSHAT, CDR2 FNYEAQ (reference sequence). The CDR3 sequence is 14 residues long. Written as DNA, the CDR3 is TGTGCTAGCAGCTTAGGGACTCACTCCAATGAGCAGTTCTTC. Residues: CASSLGTHSNEQFF.

This rearrangement joins TRBV12-2 to TRBJ1-2; the DNA was not used to check the table's D call, TRBD1. TRBV12-2 is shown as a pseudogene. The CDR3 is 14 residues long. The CDR3 bases are TGTGCAAGTCGCTGCCGGACAGGGGACGGCGGCTACACCTTC. Its translation is CASRCRTGDGGYTF.

This chain uses TRBV5-1 with TRBJ2-2, with TRBD2 matching 12 bases. Germline assignment: CDR1 SGHRS and CDR2 YFSETQ. V trimming: 2 bases; J trimming: 5 bases; junction bases outside the gene matches: 7. The CDR3 is 17 residues long. CDR3 sequence (DNA): TGCGCCAGCAGCTTTTTGACTAGCGGGAGTGGAACCGGGGAGCTGTTTTTT. Protein product: CASSFLTSGSGTGELFF.

V gene TRBV25-1 combines with J gene TRBJ2-7; perhaps TRBD1 as D (6 bases). Trimming pared 5 bases from V and 9 bases from J, leaving 14 bases between. Per the germline V gene, CDR1 is MGHDK and CDR2 is SYGVNS. This CDR3 has 12 amino acids. CDR3 sequence: CASSTDRLGQYF. The CDR3 DNA reads TGTGCCAGCAGTACCGACAGGTTGGGGCAGTACTTC.

The CDR3 spells CASSLVRGSEQYF. CDR3 bases: TGTGCCAGCAGTTTAGTCAGGGGCTCCGAGCAGTACTTC. The chain combines TRBV28 with TRBJ2-7; a weak D match, TRBD1 (6 bases). The CDR3 is 13 amino acids. The germline V gene has CDR1 MDHEN and CDR2 SYDVKM. Trimming shortened V by 2 bases and J by 6 bases, and 11 bases separated the two germline ends. The full variable domain, with the rest looked up from reference TRBV28 and TRBJ2-7, is DVKVTQSSRYLVKRTGEKVFLECVQDMDHENMFWYRQDPGLGLRLIYFSYDVKMKEKGDIPEGYSVSREKKERFSLILESASTNQTSMYLCASSLVRGSEQYFGPGTRLTVT.

This chain joins TRBV28 and TRBJ2-1; maybe TRBD1 (6 bases). From germline, CDR1 is MDHEN and CDR2 SYDVKM. This CDR3 has 14 residues. V lost 5 bases, J lost 4 bases, and 12 bases lay in between. CDR3 in DNA: TGTGCCAGCAGTCCCGGGACACGTTACAATGAGCAGTTCTTC. Translating gives CASSPGTRYNEQFF.

V is TRBV6-5 and J is TRBJ2-5; 8 bases are shared with TRBD2. The length of the CDR3 is 15 residues. Germline V gene sequence: CDR1 MNHEY, CDR2 SVGAGI. V was clipped by 6 bases and J by 4 bases; unmatched bases: 10. In DNA form, the CDR3 reads TGTGCCAGCAGCTTACTAGCGGAGGGAAGAGAGACCCAGTACTTC. This codes for CASSLLAEGRETQYF.

The chain is built from TRBV11-2 and TRBJ2-7; TRBD1 aligns across 8 bases. Germline V gene sequence: CDR1 SGHAT, CDR2 FQNNGV. The CDR3 spans 16 residues. V dropped 2 bases and J dropped 3; count of bases not matched to a gene: 9. CDR3 protein: CASSLNPGTGRYEQYF. The DNA for the CDR3 is TGTGCCAGCAGCTTAAACCCCGGGACAGGACGCTACGAGCAGTACTTC.

This chain uses TRBV28 with TRBJ2-2; TRBD1 might be the D (6 bases). Germline V gives CDR1 MDHEN, CDR2 SYDVKM. The CDR3 runs 12 residues. V shed 6 bases and J shed 5 bases, with 7 bases lying between them. CDR3 in amino acids: CASRQGTGELFF. CDR3 nucleotides: TGTGCCAGCAGGCAGGGGACCGGGGAGCTGTTTTTT.

This chain's CDR3 is CASSPMPPGQGTGNTIYF. DNA for the CDR3: TGTGCCAGCTCACCGATGCCTCCGGGACAGGGCACTGGAAACACCATATATTTT. The chain has TRBV18 and TRBJ1-3; 9 nucleotides line up with TRBD1. Losses at the gene ends were 3 bases for V and 2 bases for J; bases not matched to a gene: 11. CDR1 is KGHSH, CDR2 LQKENI, per germline. The CDR3 has 18 residues. Full variable domain (outside the CDR3, taken from reference TRBV18 and TRBJ1-3): NAGVMQNPRHLVRRRGQEARLRCSPMKGHSHVYWYRQLPEEGLKFMVYLQKENIIDESGMPKERFSAEFPKEGPSILRIQQVVRGDSAAYFCASSPMPPGQGTGNTIYFGEGSWLTVV.

This chain links TRBV5-6 with TRBJ2-1; tentatively, D is TRBD2 (5 bases). V was pared by 0 bases and J by 7 bases, with 14 bases between. This CDR3 contains 15 residues. CDR1 and CDR2 from the germline V gene are SGHDT and YYEEEE. The DNA of the CDR3 is TGTGCCAGCAGCTTGGTGTCCAGACTACAGAATGAGCAGTTCTTC. Translating it yields CASSLVSRLQNEQFF.

The chain has TRBV11-2 and TRBJ2-7; 10 nucleotides line up with TRBD2. V shed 0 bases, J shed 5 bases, and the junction held 7 bases outside the gene matches. There are 16 residues in the CDR3. From germline, CDR1 is SGHAT and CDR2 FQNNGV. CDR3 coding DNA: TGTGCCAGCAGCTTAGAACCAGCGGGAGGGCCCCACGAGCAGTACTTC. As protein: CASSLEPAGGPHEQYF.

This sequence joins TRBV7-2 and TRBJ2-7, with unresolved D. The length of the CDR3 is 13 residues. Per germline, CDR1 SGHTA and CDR2 FQGNSA. V shed 5 bases and J shed 5 bases, with 13 bases lying between them. The CDR3 loop reads CASSRSSTHEQYF. The CDR3 coding sequence is TGTGCCAGCAGCCGATCGTCCACCCACGAGCAGTACTTC.

The chain uses TRBV18 and TRBJ2-1; the D gene is possibly TRBD2 (6 bases). Germline loops: CDR1 KGHSH, CDR2 LQKENI. The CDR3 is made up of 14 amino acids. V lost 6 bases to trimming and J lost 1 base, with 10 bases between them. The CDR3 bases are TGTGCCAGCTCTCCTAGCGAGTCCTACAATGAGCAGTTCTTC. It specifies CASSPSESYNEQFF.

The V gene is TRBV9, the J gene TRBJ2-2; no reliable D call. The ends were cut back, 4 bases at V and 6 bases at J, with 19 bases in the middle. This CDR3 is 16 amino acids long. Germline CDR1 reads SGDLS; CDR2 reads YYNGEE. CDR3 nucleotide sequence: TGTGCCAGCAGCCCAGTTGATAGTTTCAGCGCCGGGGAGCTGTTTTTT. Encoded protein: CASSPVDSFSAGELFF.

The chain employs TRBV2 and TRBJ2-7; 8 nucleotides agree with TRBD2. This CDR3 has 14 amino acids. Germline V gives CDR1 SNHLY, CDR2 FYNNEI. The V gene end was trimmed by 3 bases and the J gene end by 6 bases; junction bases not matched to a gene: 7. CDR3 nucleotides: TGTGCCAGCAGTGATAGGTTCGGGAGGGCCGAGCAGTACTTC. Protein product: CASSDRFGRAEQYF.

Regarding this clone: Just one base apart from a much larger clone, this may be a read error. The CDR3 DNA sequence: TGCGCCAGCAGTTTGGACAGGGACTATGGCTACACCTTC. Translation gives CASSLDRDYGYTF. The chain joins TRBV10-2 to TRBJ1-2; 8 bases match TRBD1. V dropped 5 bases and J dropped 3; count of bases not matched to a gene: 2. Per germline, CDR1 WSHSY and CDR2 SAAADI. This CDR3 has 13 residues.

The gene calls are TRBV18 and TRBJ2-7; no clear D. This CDR3 is built from 17 residues. V dropped 1 base and J dropped 2 bases, with 18 bases sitting between them. CDR1 and CDR2 from the germline V gene are KGHSH and LQKENI. CDR3 loop: CASSPLSSGPFTYEQYF. Written as DNA, the CDR3 is TGTGCCAGCTCACCACTCAGCAGTGGGCCTTTTACCTACGAGCAGTACTTC.

The rearrangement uses TRBV28 and TRBJ1-5; TRBD1 matches 7 bases. V shed 4 bases and J 0 bases; nucleotides not matched to a gene: 6. There are 16 residues in the CDR3. Germline CDR1 is MDHEN and CDR2 is SYDVKM. CDR3 DNA: TGTGCCAGCAGTTCCGGGACAGATTATAGCAATCAGCCCCAGCATTTT. Translated: CASSSGTDYSNQPQHF. The full variable domain, its missing parts supplied by reference TRBV28 and TRBJ1-5, is DVKVTQSSRYLVKRTGEKVFLECVQDMDHENMFWYRQDPGLGLRLIYFSYDVKMKEKGDIPEGYSVSREKKERFSLILESASTNQTSMYLCASSSGTDYSNQPQHFGDGTRLSIL.

V and J are TRBV4-1 and TRBJ2-3; 9 positions agree with TRBD1. This CDR3 is 18 amino acids long. Germline V CDR1 and CDR2: MGHRA, YSYEKL. Germline trimming cut 3 bases from V and 2 bases from J; bases unmatched to any gene: 12. The CDR3 is CASSQGYRGLVLTDTQYF. The CDR3 DNA sequence: TGCGCCAGCAGCCAGGGTTACAGGGGGCTGGTTCTCACAGATACGCAGTATTTT.